A selection of T cell receptor beta chains follows, all from one sample in a study of blood T cells in healthy people across ages. TCRdb reprocessed the 5' RACE reads via MiXCR and lists one record per CDR3 protein. The sample yields about 930,000 distinct CDR3 sequences, about 29% seen once. Separately, the same data were catalogued under a study of T cells of mothers and their children.

Specimen: blood. The receptors here all came from a woman aged 40 to 50 in good health. Each CDR3 is given with its conserved first and last residue. Fields, in order: CDR3 length, J gene, V gene, D gene, clone size, CDR3 protein, CDR3 DNA. The D gene is left open where the match is weak. Some rows mark clone size as missing; the rest say once, few, many or name a class of expanded clone.

>13|TRBJ2-5|TRBV5-1|TRBD1|few
CASNTGERETQYF
TGCGCCAGCAATACAGGGGAGCGTGAGACCCAGTACTTC
>12|TRBJ1-5|TRBV7-2|.|few
CASSSNYQPQHF
TGTGCCAGCAGTTCCAACTATCAGCCCCAGCATTTT
>14|TRBJ2-5|TRBV11-2|.|many
CASSRVGSWETQYF
TGTGCCAGCAGTCGAGTGGGTAGCTGGGAGACCCAGTACTTC
>13|TRBJ1-2|TRBV10-3|.|many
CAISEWGSYGYTF
TGTGCCATCAGTGAGTGGGGGTCCTATGGCTACACCTTC
>15|TRBJ1-2|TRBV6-5|TRBD1|many
CASSFTGQGALGYTF
TGTGCCAGCAGCTTTACTGGACAGGGGGCGCTTGGCTACACCTTC
>18|TRBJ2-7|TRBV3-1|TRBD2|.
CASSQGGLGTSSTYEQYF
TGTGCCAGCAGCCAAGGGGGTCTTGGGACTAGCAGTACGTACGAGCAGTACTTC
>15|TRBJ2-1|TRBV9|.|.
CASSAGVFMDNEQFF
TGTGCCAGCAGCGCCGGGGTCTTTATGGACAATGAGCAGTTCTTC
>13|TRBJ2-3|TRBV2|.|.
CASKGTVTDTQYF
TGTGCCAGCAAAGGGACTGTCACAGATACGCAGTATTTT
>14|TRBJ1-2|TRBV29-1|TRBD1|few
CSAHPGQGAGGYTF
TGCAGCGCGCACCCGGGACAGGGGGCTGGCGGCTACACCTTC
>14|TRBJ2-7|TRBV20-1|.|few
CSAPGRRRAYEQYF
TGCAGTGCCCCGGGGCGGCGGCGGGCCTACGAGCAGTACTTC
>15|TRBJ1-2|TRBV12-3/TRBV12-4|.|.
CASSPDTVRGKGYTF
TGTGCCAGCAGTCCGGATACAGTTCGCGGAAAGGGCTACACCTTC
>14|TRBJ2-7|TRBV28|TRBD1|many
CASSFWDSPYEQYF
TGTGCCAGCAGTTTTTGGGACAGCCCCTACGAGCAGTACTTC
>16|TRBJ2-5|TRBV18|.|few
CASSPIYTGYQETQYF
TGTGCCAGCTCACCTATATATACAGGGTACCAAGAGACCCAGTACTTC
>15|TRBJ2-7|TRBV4-1|.|many
CASSPTSDAGYEQYF
TGCGCCAGCAGCCCAACGTCAGACGCGGGATACGAGCAGTACTTC
>14|TRBJ1-2|TRBV28|TRBD1|few
CASSFTGGVNGYTF
TGTGCCAGCAGTTTTACAGGGGGCGTAAATGGCTACACCTTC
>15|TRBJ2-5|TRBV5-1|.|few
CASSSDRVNQETQYF
TGCGCCAGCAGCTCGGATAGGGTTAACCAAGAGACCCAGTACTTC
>15|TRBJ2-1|TRBV5-1|.|many
CASSLSQGAYNEQFF
TGCGCCAGCAGCTTGTCACAGGGAGCCTACAATGAGCAGTTCTTC
>14|TRBJ2-3|TRBV7-8|.|few
CASSQGRATDTQYF
TGTGCCAGCAGCCAGGGGCGGGCAACAGATACGCAGTATTTT
>13|TRBJ2-5|TRBV3-1|TRBD2|few
CASRLAAGETQYF
TGTGCCAGCCGACTAGCGGCAGGGGAGACCCAGTACTTC
>14|TRBJ2-1|TRBV11-2|TRBD1|.
CASSPPGQGNKQFF
TGTGCCAGCAGCCCACCGGGACAGGGCAATAAGCAGTTCTTC
>14|TRBJ1-1|TRBV2|.|.
CASSAPGVRTEAFF
TGTGCCAGCAGTGCTCCAGGAGTACGCACTGAAGCTTTCTTT
>14|TRBJ1-5|TRBV29-1|TRBD1|.
CSVVQGDSNQPQHF
TGCAGCGTCGTACAGGGGGATAGCAATCAGCCCCAGCATTTT
>16|TRBJ1-1|TRBV5-1|TRBD1|.
CASSLDGQGSNTEAFF
TGCGCCAGCAGCTTGGATGGACAGGGGTCGAACACTGAAGCTTTCTTT
>14|TRBJ2-5|TRBV5-1|TRBD2|.
CASSAGTSGGTQYF
TGCGCCAGCAGCGCCGGGACTAGCGGAGGGACCCAGTACTTC
>13|TRBJ1-5|TRBV2|.|.
CASSRDYNQPQHF
TGTGCCAGCAGCAGGGACTACAATCAGCCCCAGCATTTT
>13|TRBJ2-7|TRBV5-6|.|many
CASSLVTAYEQYF
TGTGCCAGCAGCTTGGTGACAGCCTACGAGCAGTACTTC
>16|TRBJ2-2|TRBV7-3|.|few
CASSPTGQPNTGELFF
TGTGCCAGCAGTCCAACCGGACAGCCGAACACCGGGGAGCTGTTTTTT
>12|TRBJ1-1|TRBV7-9|.|.
CASGPANTEAFF
TGTGCCAGTGGGCCGGCGAACACTGAAGCTTTCTTT
>14|TRBJ2-7|TRBV5-1|.|.
CASSLPRQTYEQYF
TGCGCCAGCAGCTTGCCCCGACAGACCTACGAGCAGTACTTC
>13|TRBJ1-5|TRBV6-1|.|few
CASSEAGNQPQHF
TGTGCCAGCAGTGAAGCCGGCAATCAGCCCCAGCATTTT
>15|TRBJ2-7|TRBV27|TRBD1|.
CASIATGQGSYEQYF
TGTGCCAGCATTGCTACCGGACAGGGTTCCTACGAGCAGTACTTC
>12|TRBJ1-2|TRBV2|TRBD1|many
CASTRDSYGYTF
TGTGCCAGTACCCGGGACAGCTATGGCTACACCTTC
>13|TRBJ2-1|TRBV5-1|.|once
CASTDERLNEQFF
TGCGCCAGCACCGACGAGAGACTGAATGAGCAGTTCTTC